The clone carrying this TCR beta chain was picked up a small number of times. Antigen: not known. The source of the sample is a study of identical twins. Points from the study as a whole: Out-of-frame alpha sequences common to twins exhibited an excess of low generation probability. Within cord blood, abundant beta clonotypes carried fewer insertions, but memory repertoires showed no such trend.

MiXCR, applied by TCRdb to the 5' RACE reads, yields one record per CDR3 protein. The profile shows hundreds of thousands of distinct CDR3 sequences, 20% to 25% of them singletons. The CDR3 runs 11 residues. Trimming took off 9 bases at V and 8 bases at J, with 11 bases between the two ends. CDR1 is ENHRY, CDR2 SYGVKD, per germline. The same data also contributed to another study, on yellow fever vaccine responses in identical twins.

The chain is built from TRBV10-3 and TRBJ2-1, with D perhaps assigned TRBD1 or TRBD2 (6 bases each). Sequencing was done on a sample of CD4+ T cells sorted from blood. This TCR derives from a woman under 30 in good health. The CDR3 DNA reads as TGTGCCATTAGCCGGGGGCATGAGCAGTTCTTC. This encodes CAISRGHEQFF.